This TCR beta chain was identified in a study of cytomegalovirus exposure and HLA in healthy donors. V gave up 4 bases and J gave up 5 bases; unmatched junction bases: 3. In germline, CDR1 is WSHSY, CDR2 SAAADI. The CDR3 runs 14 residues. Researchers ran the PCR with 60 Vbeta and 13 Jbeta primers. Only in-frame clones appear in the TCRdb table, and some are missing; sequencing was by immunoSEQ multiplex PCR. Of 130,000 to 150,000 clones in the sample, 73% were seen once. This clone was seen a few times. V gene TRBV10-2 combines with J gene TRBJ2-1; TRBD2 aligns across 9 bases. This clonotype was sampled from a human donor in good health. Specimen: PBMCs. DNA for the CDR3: TGCGCCAGCAGTGTAAGCGGGAGGAACAATGAGCAGTTCTTC. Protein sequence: CASSVSGRNNEQFF.